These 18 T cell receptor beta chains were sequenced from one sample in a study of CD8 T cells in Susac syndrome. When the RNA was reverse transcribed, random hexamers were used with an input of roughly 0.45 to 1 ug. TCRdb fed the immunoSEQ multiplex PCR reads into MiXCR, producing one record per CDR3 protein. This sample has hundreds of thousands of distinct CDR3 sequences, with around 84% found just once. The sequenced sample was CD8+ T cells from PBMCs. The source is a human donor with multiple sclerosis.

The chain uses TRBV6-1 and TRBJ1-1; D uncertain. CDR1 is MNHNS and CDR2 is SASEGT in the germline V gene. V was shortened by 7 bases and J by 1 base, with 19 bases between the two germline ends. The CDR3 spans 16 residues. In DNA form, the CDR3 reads TGTGCCAGCAAACTTCTGTCCCGTTTCGAGAACACTGAAGCTTTCTTT. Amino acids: CASKLLSRFENTEAFF.

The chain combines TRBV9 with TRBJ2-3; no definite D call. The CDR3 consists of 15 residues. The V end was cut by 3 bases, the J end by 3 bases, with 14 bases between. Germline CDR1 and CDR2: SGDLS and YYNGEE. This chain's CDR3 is CASSARSTTTDTQYF. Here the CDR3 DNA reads TGTGCCAGCAGCGCCCGGTCGACGACGACAGATACGCAGTATTTT.

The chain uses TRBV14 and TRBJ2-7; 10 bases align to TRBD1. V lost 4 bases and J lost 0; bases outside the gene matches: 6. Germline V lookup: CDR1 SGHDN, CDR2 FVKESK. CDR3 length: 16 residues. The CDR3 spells CASSPLDRGVSYEQYF. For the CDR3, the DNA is TGTGCCAGCAGCCCCTTGGACAGGGGGGTCTCCTACGAGCAGTACTTC. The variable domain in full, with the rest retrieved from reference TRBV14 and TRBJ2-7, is EAGVTQFPSHSVIEKGQTVTLRCDPISGHDNLYWYRRVMGKEIKFLLHFVKESKQDESGMPNNRFLAERTGGTYSTLKVQPAELEDSGVYFCASSPLDRGVSYEQYFGPGTRLTVT.

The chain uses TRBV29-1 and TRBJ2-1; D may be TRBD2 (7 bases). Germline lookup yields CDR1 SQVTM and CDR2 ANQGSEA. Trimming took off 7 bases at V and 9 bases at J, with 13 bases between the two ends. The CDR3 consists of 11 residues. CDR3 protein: CSGGGAGEQFF. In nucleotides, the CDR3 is TGCAGCGGTGGGGGGGCGGGTGAGCAGTTCTTC.

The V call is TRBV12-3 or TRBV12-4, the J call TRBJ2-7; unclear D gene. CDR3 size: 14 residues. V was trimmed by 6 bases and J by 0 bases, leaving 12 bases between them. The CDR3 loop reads CASSPARISYEQYF. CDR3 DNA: TGTGCCAGCAGCCCGGCACGAATCTCCTACGAGCAGTACTTC.

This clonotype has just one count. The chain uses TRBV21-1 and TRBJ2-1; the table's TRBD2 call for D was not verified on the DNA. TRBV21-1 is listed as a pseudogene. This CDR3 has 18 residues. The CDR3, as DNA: TGTGCCAGCAGCAAAGGTCCAAGCGGTCCCTCGGTGGAGAGCGAGCAGTTCTTC. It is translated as CASSKGPSGPSVESEQFF.

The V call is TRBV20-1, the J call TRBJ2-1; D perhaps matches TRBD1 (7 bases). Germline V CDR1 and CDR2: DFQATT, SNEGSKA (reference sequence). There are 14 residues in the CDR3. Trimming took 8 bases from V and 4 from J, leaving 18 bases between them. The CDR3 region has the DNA TGCAGTACAGGTGGAGGGGGCGATTACAATGAGCAGTTCTTC. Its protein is CSTGGGGDYNEQFF.

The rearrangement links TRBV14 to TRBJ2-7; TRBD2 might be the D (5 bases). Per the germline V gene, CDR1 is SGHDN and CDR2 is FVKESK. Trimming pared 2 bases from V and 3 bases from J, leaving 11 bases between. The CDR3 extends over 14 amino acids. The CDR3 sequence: CASSQLRTHYEQYF. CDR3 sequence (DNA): TGTGCCAGCAGCCAACTACGGACTCACTACGAGCAGTACTTC.

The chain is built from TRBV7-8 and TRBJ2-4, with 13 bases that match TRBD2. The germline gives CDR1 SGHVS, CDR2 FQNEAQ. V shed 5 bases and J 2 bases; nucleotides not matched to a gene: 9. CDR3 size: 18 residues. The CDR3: CASSLNPTSGRTKNIQYF. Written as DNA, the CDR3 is TGTGCCAGCAGCCTTAACCCGACTAGCGGGAGGACCAAAAACATTCAGTACTTC.

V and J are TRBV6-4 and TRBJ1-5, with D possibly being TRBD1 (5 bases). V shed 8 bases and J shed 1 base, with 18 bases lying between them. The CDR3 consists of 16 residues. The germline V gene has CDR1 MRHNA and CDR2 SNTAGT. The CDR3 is CASLCGGGDSNQPQHF. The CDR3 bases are TGTGCCAGCCTCTGCGGCGGGGGAGACAGCAATCAGCCCCAGCATTTT.

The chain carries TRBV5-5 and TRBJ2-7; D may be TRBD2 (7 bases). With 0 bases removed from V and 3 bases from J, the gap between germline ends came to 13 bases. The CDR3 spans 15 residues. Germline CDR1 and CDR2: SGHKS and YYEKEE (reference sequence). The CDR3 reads CASSLARGARYEQYF. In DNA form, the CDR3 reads TGTGCCAGCAGCTTGGCCCGGGGGGCCCGCTACGAGCAGTACTTC.

CDR3 protein: CASTGWTAGSYEQYF. The CDR3 DNA is TGTGCCAGCACCGGTTGGACGGCGGGTTCCTACGAGCAGTACTTC. The rearrangement joins TRBV12-3 or TRBV12-4 to TRBJ2-7; D may be TRBD2 (5 bases). Trimming pared 7 bases from V and 1 base from J, leaving 17 bases between. CDR3 length equals 15 residues.

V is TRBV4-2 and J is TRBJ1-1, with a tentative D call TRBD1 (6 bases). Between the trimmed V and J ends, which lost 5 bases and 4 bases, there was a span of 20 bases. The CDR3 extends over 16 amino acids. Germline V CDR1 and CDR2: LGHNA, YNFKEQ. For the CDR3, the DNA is TGTGCCAGCAGCGCGAGAGCTACAGGGAGAGGCACTGAAGCTTTCTTT. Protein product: CASSARATGRGTEAFF.

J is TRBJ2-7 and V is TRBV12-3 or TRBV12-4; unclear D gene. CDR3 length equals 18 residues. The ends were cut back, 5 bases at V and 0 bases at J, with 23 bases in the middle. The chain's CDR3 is CASSPVWLDQPSSYEQYF. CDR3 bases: TGTGCCAGCAGTCCGGTTTGGCTCGACCAGCCTTCCTCCTACGAGCAGTACTTC.

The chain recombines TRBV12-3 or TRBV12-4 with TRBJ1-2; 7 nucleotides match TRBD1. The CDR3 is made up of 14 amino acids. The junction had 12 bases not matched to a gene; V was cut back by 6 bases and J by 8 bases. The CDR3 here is CASSPNRGLEGYTF. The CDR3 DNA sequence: TGTGCCAGCAGCCCGAACAGGGGTCTGGAAGGCTACACCTTC.

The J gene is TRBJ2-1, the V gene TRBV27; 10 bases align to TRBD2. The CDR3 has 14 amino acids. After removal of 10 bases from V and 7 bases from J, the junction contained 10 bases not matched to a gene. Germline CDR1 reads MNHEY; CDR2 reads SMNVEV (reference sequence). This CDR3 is CATQLAGGLNEQFF. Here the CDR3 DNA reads TGTGCCACCCAATTAGCGGGAGGCTTGAATGAGCAGTTCTTC.

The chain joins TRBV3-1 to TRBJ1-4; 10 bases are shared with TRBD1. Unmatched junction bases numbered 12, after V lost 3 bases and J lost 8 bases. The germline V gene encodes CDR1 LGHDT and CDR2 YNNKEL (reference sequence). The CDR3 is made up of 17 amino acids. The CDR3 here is CASSHKTGGASNEKLFF. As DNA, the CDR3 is TGTGCCAGCAGCCATAAGACAGGGGGCGCCTCAAACGAAAAACTGTTTTTT.

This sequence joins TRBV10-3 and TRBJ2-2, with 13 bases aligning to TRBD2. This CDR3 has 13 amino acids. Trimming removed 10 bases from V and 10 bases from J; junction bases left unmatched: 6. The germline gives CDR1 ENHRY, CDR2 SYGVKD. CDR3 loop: CATETSGRTELFF. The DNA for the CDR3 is TGTGCCACCGAGACTAGCGGGAGGACGGAGCTGTTTTTT.